A single sample is the source of the 20 T cell receptor beta chains below, sequenced in a study of cytomegalovirus exposure and HLA in healthy donors. In the PCR, 60 Vbeta and 13 Jbeta primers were used. Repertoires were generated with immunoSEQ multiplex PCR, while TCRdb's copy carries only in-frame clones and drops some. The table shows about 130,000 clones, with roughly 79% occurring only once. Sequenced sample: PBMCs. The receptors here all came from a woman aged 18-29 years in good health and CMV-seronegative.

The sample holds a few counts of this clone. The V gene is TRBV7-2, the J gene TRBJ2-7; D gene uncertain. The CDR3 is 13 residues long. V was trimmed by 2 bases and J by 2 bases, leaving 7 bases between them. Germline CDR1 and CDR2: SGHTA and FQGNSA. CDR3 loop: CASSLNSPYEQYF. As DNA, the CDR3 is TGTGCCAGCAGCTTAAATAGTCCCTACGAGCAGTACTTC.

This clone showed up just once. The genes are TRBV6-1 and TRBJ2-3; 9 nucleotides match TRBD1. Germline-derived CDR1 and CDR2 are MNHNS and SASEGT. The junction had 11 bases not matched to a gene; V was cut back by 4 bases and J by 3 bases. The CDR3 runs 17 residues. The chain's CDR3 is CASSVDTPGQGTDTQYF. For the CDR3, the DNA is TGTGCCAGCAGTGTAGACACGCCGGGACAGGGAACAGATACGCAGTATTTT.

J is TRBJ2-2 and V is TRBV5-1; TRBD2 matches 9 bases. CDR1 SGHRS and CDR2 YFSETQ come from the germline V gene. V lost 4 bases, J lost 2 bases, and 9 bases stayed unmatched. The CDR3 is made up of 17 amino acids. The CDR3 nucleotides are TGCGCCAGCAGCCCTAGGATAGCGGGAGTTAACACCGGGGAGCTGTTTTTT. It yields the protein CASSPRIAGVNTGELFF.

The rearrangement joins TRBV5-1 to TRBJ2-1, with 12 bases matching TRBD2. V shed 7 bases, J shed 7 bases, and the junction held 3 bases outside the gene matches. This CDR3 has 13 residues. Germline lookup yields CDR1 SGHRS and CDR2 YFSETQ. DNA of the CDR3: TGCGCCAGCGGGCTAGCGGGAGGGAATGAGCAGTTCTTC. Translated: CASGLAGGNEQFF.

This chain joins TRBV6-6 and TRBJ2-5, with D possibly being TRBD2 (6 bases). The J call is in doubt because the DNA end fits TRBJ2-7 better. CDR3 length: 12 residues. Germline values: CDR1 MNHNY, CDR2 SVGAGI (reference sequence). This chain's CDR3 is CASGDSPYEQYF. The CDR3 region has the DNA TGTGCCAGCGGGGACTCCCCCTACGAGCAGTACTTC.

This clone was observed once. The chain employs TRBV19 and TRBJ2-1, with D maybe TRBD1 (6 bases). Germline CDR1 reads LNHDA; CDR2 reads SQIVND (reference sequence). Between the trimmed V and J ends, which lost 3 bases and 9 bases, there was a span of 15 bases. This CDR3 has 14 amino acids. CDR3 coding DNA: TGTGCCAGTAGTATGTCGTGGGGGCGGGTTGAGCAGTTCTTC. This translates into CASSMSWGRVEQFF.

V gene TRBV14 combines with J gene TRBJ2-1; 7 bases agree with TRBD2. Germline-derived CDR1 and CDR2 are SGHDN and FVKESK. V shed 0 bases, J shed 6 bases, and the junction held 8 bases outside the gene matches. The CDR3 has 16 amino acids. The CDR3 coding sequence is TGTGCCAGCAGCCAAGAAAGCGCGGGAGCAGGCAATGAGCAGTTCTTC. Translated: CASSQESAGAGNEQFF.

The J gene is TRBJ1-3, the V gene TRBV6-6; D may be TRBD1 (5 bases). V was cut by 4 bases and J by 8 bases, with 12 bases left in between. The CDR3 length is 13 residues. Germline V CDR1 and CDR2: MNHNY, SVGAGI (reference sequence). CDR3 loop: CASSWGRADTIYF. CDR3 bases: TGTGCCAGCAGTTGGGGCAGGGCGGACACCATATATTTT.

This clone appeared once. This sequence joins TRBV29-1 and TRBJ2-3; 8 bases match TRBD2. Germline trimming cut 3 bases from V and 4 bases from J; bases unmatched to any gene: 9. The CDR3 runs to 15 residues. Germline lookup yields CDR1 SQVTM and CDR2 ANQGSEA. In DNA, the CDR3 is TGCAGCGTTGACGGTTCGGGAGGGTCGGCAGATACGCAGTATTTT. This translates into CSVDGSGGSADTQYF.

This sequence joins TRBV10-3 and TRBJ1-4; TRBD1 agrees at 9 bases. This CDR3 contains 12 residues. The junction had 1 base not matched to a gene; V was cut back by 4 bases and J by 10 bases. Germline CDR1 is ENHRY and CDR2 is SYGVKD. As DNA, the CDR3 is TGTGCCATCAGTGTGGACAGGGGAAAACTGTTTTTT. Residues: CAISVDRGKLFF.

In its sample, this clone was seen once. This chain joins TRBV19 and TRBJ2-6; a weak D match, TRBD1 (6 bases). V shed 2 bases and J shed 0 bases, with 14 bases lying between them. This CDR3 is 18 amino acids long. The germline gives CDR1 LNHDA, CDR2 SQIVND (reference sequence). In DNA form, the CDR3 reads TGTGCCAGTAGTATACTCCGGGACAAGAGCTCTGGGGCCAACGTCCTGACTTTC. Translation gives CASSILRDKSSGANVLTF.

This rearrangement joins TRBV7-8 to TRBJ1-2, with a tentative D call TRBD1 (6 bases). CDR1 is SGHVS, CDR2 FQNEAQ, per germline. This CDR3 is built from 14 residues. The V and J ends lost 5 bases and 3 bases respectively, with 13 bases between them. CDR3 region: CASSVQGNDYGYTF. The CDR3 coding sequence is TGTGCCAGCAGCGTACAGGGAAATGACTATGGCTACACCTTC.

This clone was counted between two and nine times. The V and J genes are TRBV15 and TRBJ1-4; D is unclear. The CDR3 is 14 residues long. Germline V gene sequence: CDR1 LNHNV, CDR2 YYDKDF (reference sequence). V dropped 5 bases and J dropped 0 bases, with 7 bases sitting between them. CDR3 region: CATSYGATNEKLFF. DNA of the CDR3: TGTGCCACCAGCTATGGAGCAACTAATGAAAAACTGTTTTTT. Combining the CDR3 with reference TRBV15 and TRBJ1-4 gives the whole variable domain DAMVIQNPRYQVTQFGKPVTLSCSQTLNHNVMYWYQQKSSQAPKLLFHYYDKDFNNEADTPDNFQSRRPNTSFCFLDIRSPGLGDTAMYLCATSYGATNEKLFFGSGTQLSVL.

This clone is a singleton in its sample. The rearrangement uses TRBV4-1 and TRBJ2-7; 7 bases are shared with TRBD2. Germline CDR1 reads MGHRA; CDR2 reads YSYEKL. The V gene end was trimmed by 4 bases and the J gene end by 0 bases; junction bases not matched to a gene: 6. The CDR3 runs 15 residues. CDR3 nucleotides: TGCGCCAGCAGCCTGCGCCGGGACTACTCCTACGAGCAGTACTTC. Translation: CASSLRRDYSYEQYF.

The gene calls are TRBV27 and TRBJ2-7; D call uncertain. Germline CDR1 reads MNHEY; CDR2 reads SMNVEV (reference sequence). The CDR3 spans 14 residues. The ends were cut back, 3 bases at V and 1 base at J, with 10 bases in the middle. CDR3 in amino acids: CASSFGFASYEQYF. The CDR3 coding sequence is TGTGCCAGCAGTTTCGGGTTCGCGTCCTACGAGCAGTACTTC.

The CDR3 reads CASSQVTRTEAFF. The CDR3 DNA follows: TGTGCCAGCAGCCAAGTTACGAGAACTGAAGCTTTCTTT. The chain combines TRBV14 with TRBJ1-1; no firm D call. The CDR3 runs 13 residues. The ends were cut back, 1 base at V and 5 bases at J, with 8 bases in the middle. Germline CDR1 and CDR2: SGHDN and FVKESK.

This chain uses TRBV30 with TRBJ2-5, with D unclear. The germline CDR1 and CDR2 sequences are GTSNPN and SVGIG (reference sequence). Trimming stripped 0 bases from V and 3 bases from J, with 11 bases between. CDR3 length: 14 residues. CDR3 in amino acids: CAWSVTGLKETQYF. For the CDR3, the DNA is TGTGCCTGGAGTGTCACGGGTCTCAAAGAGACCCAGTACTTC.

The chain has TRBV2 and TRBJ2-7, with TRBD2 matching over 8 bases. Germline V CDR1 and CDR2: SNHLY, FYNNEI. J lost 2 bases, V lost 4 bases, and 7 bases had no gene match. This CDR3 comprises 15 residues. As DNA, the CDR3 is TGTGCCAGCAGTGCCCAGGGCGGGGGGCCCTACGAGCAGTACTTC. Its translation is CASSAQGGGPYEQYF.

As to this clone: A junction boundary mismatches the germline segment, possibly from a read error. The chain joins TRBV7-8 to TRBJ1-1; a possible D gene is TRBD1 (5 bases). Germline-derived CDR1 and CDR2 are SGHVS and FQNEAQ. This CDR3 has 14 residues. CDR3 in amino acids: CASSVARVNTEAFF. The CDR3 DNA is TGTGCCAGCAGCGTAGCCAGGGTTAACACTGAAGCTTTCTTT.

V gene TRBV5-1 combines with J gene TRBJ1-4, with 8 bases that match TRBD1. V lost 3 bases, J lost 17 bases, and 12 bases stayed unmatched. Germline V gives CDR1 SGHRS, CDR2 YFSETQ. CDR3 length: 13 amino acids. The CDR3 DNA sequence: TGCGCCAGCAGCTACACAGGACAGGGTGACTGTTTTTTT. Protein product: CASSYTGQGDCFF.